Sequencing of this T cell receptor beta chain was carried out in a study of metastatic and nonmetastatic thyroid tumors. Study background: Where malignant and benign thyroid patients were concerned, repertoires were compared across blood and tumor or nodule tissue.

No treatment of any kind had been given to any patient before thyroid surgery. Authors' data handling: For papillary thyroid cancer, a distant-metastasis classifier was constructed from CDR3 differences observed across clinicopathological groups. TCRdb called clones again from the PCR reads with MiXCR. The V and J calls were determined by TCRdb, not by the authors. The sample lists tens of thousands of clones; roughly 25% were seen once. This clone was seen repeatedly, ten times or more. The trim removed 6 bases at V and 6 bases at J, leaving 9 bases unmatched. The CDR3 totals 15 residues. Germline V gene sequence: CDR1 SGHTA, CDR2 FQGNSA.

Material: blood. The receptor comes from a female donor with papillary thyroid cancer or a benign thyroid nodule (not recorded which). Some clones in this sample may be carry-over from other donors' samples. The chain employs TRBV7-2 and TRBJ2-7, with TRBD2 matching over 12 bases. The CDR3 DNA follows: TGTGCCAGCAGGTACCGACTAGCGGGAGTAGGCGAGCAGTACTTC. This sequence encodes CASRYRLAGVGEQYF.